Presented here are 22 T cell receptor beta chains from one specimen sequenced in a study of blood T cell repertoires in COVID-19. Method: immunoSEQ multiplex PCR; TCRdb's copy keeps in-frame clones and lacks some. The sample yields 240,000 or so clones, 80% to 90% seen once. The source material was peripheral blood. The receptors here all came from a woman of 80 years or more with COVID-19, enrolled during active disease.

V is TRBV5-6 and J is TRBJ2-1; TRBD2 aligns across 7 bases. The CDR3 is 12 amino acids. With 2 bases clipped from V and 14 bases from J, the junction kept 7 bases outside the gene matches. Germline V gives CDR1 SGHDT, CDR2 YYEEEE. The CDR3 loop is CASSLSPREEFF. DNA of the CDR3: TGTGCCAGCAGCTTATCTCCTCGGGAGGAGTTCTTC.

In DNA form, the CDR3 reads TGTGCCAGCAGTTACCGCGCAGGTGCTCTCTATGGCTACACCTTC. Translated: CASSYRAGALYGYTF. The chain joins TRBV6-2 or TRBV6-3 to TRBJ1-2; D gene uncertain. Trimming stripped 2 bases from V and 4 bases from J, with 14 bases between. This CDR3 spans 15 amino acids. Germline V lookup: CDR1 MNHEY, CDR2 SVGEGT.

The chain carries TRBV4-3 and TRBJ1-1; TRBD1 is a possible D gene (6 bases). This CDR3 is 14 amino acids long. The germline gives CDR1 LGHNA, CDR2 YSLEER. Trimming removed 0 bases at V and 9 bases at J, with 14 bases between. CDR3 sequence (DNA): TGCGCCAGCAGCCAAGAACGGGGGGGCCGGAAAGCTTTCTTT. It encodes CASSQERGGRKAFF.

The genes are TRBV27 and TRBJ1-2; D is perhaps TRBD1 (6 bases). CDR3 length equals 14 residues. The V gene lost 0 bases and the J gene lost 4 bases, with 9 bases spanning the gap. Germline V gene data show CDR1 as MNHEY and CDR2 as SMNVEV (reference sequence). CDR3 sequence reads: CASSLSGDTYGYTF. Written as DNA, the CDR3 is TGTGCCAGCAGTTTATCGGGGGACACCTATGGCTACACCTTC.

V gene TRBV28 combines with J gene TRBJ1-3; unclear D gene. V was cut by 2 bases and J by 2 bases, with 4 bases left in between. The CDR3 consists of 13 residues. The germline gives CDR1 MDHEN, CDR2 SYDVKM. The CDR3 region has the DNA TGTGCCAGCAGTTTAAAGCCTGGAAACACCATATATTTT. Translated, it gives CASSLKPGNTIYF.

The chain has TRBV15 and TRBJ2-3; 7 positions agree with TRBD2. V lost 1 base and J lost 0; bases outside the gene matches: 7. The CDR3 is 17 residues long. CDR1 is LNHNV and CDR2 is YYDKDF in the germline V gene (reference sequence). CDR3: CATSRAQTSQSTDTQYF. DNA of the CDR3: TGTGCCACCAGCAGAGCACAGACTAGCCAAAGCACAGATACGCAGTATTTT.

A word on this clone: This same CDR3 is encoded by further DNA sequences in the sample. CDR3 bases: TGTGCCAGCAGCCAAGGTCTAGCGGGAGCTTACGAGCAGTACTTC. This codes for CASSQGLAGAYEQYF. The gene calls are TRBV3-1 (or the pseudogene TRBV3-2) and TRBJ2-7, with 10 bases fitting TRBD2. This CDR3 spans 15 amino acids. CDR1 and CDR2 (germline): LGHDT, YNNKEL (reference sequence). V gave up 1 base and J gave up 4 bases; unmatched junction bases: 4.

This clone has more than one count but fewer than ten. The V and J genes are TRBV10-3 and TRBJ1-5, with 12 positions matching TRBD1. The CDR3 sequence is 18 residues long. The V and J ends lost 5 bases and 2 bases, in that order; junction bases with no gene match: 10. Looked up from germline, CDR1 is ENHRY and CDR2 is SYGVKD. The CDR3 loop is CAISPGQGARGGNQPQHF. The CDR3 coding sequence is TGTGCCATCAGTCCGGGACAGGGGGCCCGAGGAGGCAATCAGCCCCAGCATTTT.

Notes on this clone: This could be a read error, since a much larger clone is one nucleotide away. The rearrangement joins TRBV5-5 to TRBJ1-2; perhaps TRBD1 as D (5 bases). The CDR3 length is 14 residues. Germline V gene lookup returns CDR1 SGHKS and CDR2 YYEKEE (reference sequence). V lost 3 bases and J lost 2, with 11 bases in between. This CDR3 reads CASSSMGGNYGYTF. CDR3 nucleotides: TGTGCCAGCAGCTCGATGGGGGGAAACTATGGCTACACCTTC.

The chain is built from TRBV6-6 and TRBJ2-6; D remains ambiguous. Germline V lookup: CDR1 MNHNY, CDR2 SVGAGI (reference sequence). The CDR3 is made up of 18 amino acids. Trimming took 5 bases from V and 0 from J, leaving 17 bases between them. The CDR3, as DNA: TGTGCCAGCAGTCCCCAACCCTCAGGATCCTCTGGGGCCAACGTCCTGACTTTC. Translated, it gives CASSPQPSGSSGANVLTF.

V usage is TRBV6-5 and J usage is TRBJ1-1; 8 bases fit TRBD1. Trimming took 5 bases from V and 6 from J; bases not matched to a gene: 8. Germline V gene lookup returns CDR1 MNHEY and CDR2 SVGAGI. The CDR3 is 14 residues long. Here the CDR3 reads CASSPRQGFAEAFF. The CDR3 DNA reads TGTGCCAGCAGTCCTCGACAGGGGTTTGCTGAAGCTTTCTTT.

The gene calls are TRBV25-1 and TRBJ1-2, with 7 bases that match TRBD1. V shed 4 bases, J shed 8 bases, and the junction held 7 bases outside the gene matches. Germline V gene lookup returns CDR1 MGHDK and CDR2 SYGVNS. The CDR3 is 13 amino acids. The CDR3 region has the DNA TGTGCCAGCAGTGGCAAGGGGGCGCGAGGCTACACCTTC. Encoded protein: CASSGKGARGYTF.

This rearrangement joins TRBV18 to TRBJ2-3, with D perhaps matching TRBD1 (5 bases). CDR1 and CDR2 from the germline V gene are KGHSH and LQKENI. Trimming stripped 6 bases from V and 6 bases from J, with 13 bases between. The CDR3 runs to 13 residues. The CDR3 coding sequence is TGTGCCAGCTCCCTTTTCAGGGCTGATACGCAGTATTTT. Protein: CASSLFRADTQYF.

The chain employs TRBV7-9 and TRBJ2-3; 16 positions match TRBD2. Trimming took 3 bases from V and 9 from J; bases not matched to a gene: 9. Per the germline V gene, CDR1 is SEHNR and CDR2 is FQNEAQ (reference sequence). The length of the CDR3 is 17 residues. The CDR3 sequence: CASSFARGLAGGPTQYF. The CDR3 DNA follows: TGTGCCAGCAGCTTCGCCCGGGGACTAGCGGGAGGGCCCACGCAGTATTTT. Filled out from reference TRBV7-9 and TRBJ2-3, the complete variable domain reads DTGVSQNPRHKITKRGQNVTFRCDPISEHNRLYWYRQTLGQGPEFLTYFQNEAQLEKSRLLSDRFSAERPKGSFSTLEIQRTEQGDSAMYLCASSFARGLAGGPTQYFGPGTRLTVL.

V and J are TRBV5-4 and TRBJ1-2; D may be TRBD1 (5 bases). Trimming removed 0 bases from V and 4 bases from J, with 10 bases in between. CDR3 size: 14 residues. CDR1 and CDR2 (germline): SGHNT, YYREEE (reference sequence). CDR3 amino acids: CASSLDDRSYGYTF. In DNA form, the CDR3 reads TGTGCCAGCAGCTTGGACGACAGAAGCTATGGCTACACCTTC.

The chain employs TRBV6-2 or TRBV6-3 and TRBJ2-5; D ambiguous. Trimming took off 4 bases at V and 1 base at J, with 10 bases between the two ends. CDR1 is MNHEY and CDR2 is SVGEGT in the germline V gene. This CDR3 region has 14 residues. The CDR3 region has the DNA TGTGCCAGCAGTTTCCCAGGATTCCAAGAGACCCAGTACTTC. It codes for CASSFPGFQETQYF.

The CDR3 coding sequence is TGTGCCAGCAGGTCTACTAGGACGGGTACGCAGTATTTT. Translated, it gives CASRSTRTGTQYF. The chain combines TRBV2 with TRBJ2-3; D is possibly TRBD2 (5 bases). The V end was cut by 6 bases, the J end by 8 bases, with 15 bases between. Germline-derived CDR1 and CDR2 are SNHLY and FYNNEI. This CDR3 has 13 amino acids.

The V gene is TRBV3-1 (or the pseudogene TRBV3-2), the J gene TRBJ2-1; a possible D gene is TRBD2 (7 bases). The CDR3 is made up of 15 amino acids. The germline gives CDR1 LGHDT, CDR2 YNNKEL (reference sequence). Trimming shortened V by 4 bases and J by 9 bases, and 19 bases separated the two germline ends. The CDR3 region is CASSPLGGVGSEQFF. CDR3 sequence (DNA): TGTGCCAGCAGCCCCTTAGGGGGGGTAGGTAGTGAGCAGTTCTTC.

This clone was observed a few times. The V call is TRBV7-3, the J call TRBJ1-5, with 8 bases identical to TRBD1. The CDR3 totals 15 residues. Germline V lookup: CDR1 SGHTA, CDR2 FQGTGA. V was clipped by 8 bases and J by 5 bases; unmatched bases: 11. The CDR3 region is CASRSGQEFDQPQHF. CDR3 nucleotides: TGTGCCAGCCGCTCGGGACAGGAATTTGATCAGCCCCAGCATTTT.

The chain carries TRBV19 and TRBJ2-3, with 7 bases identical to TRBD1. The CDR3 covers 15 residues. CDR1 LNHDA and CDR2 SQIVND come from the germline V gene (reference sequence). The V and J ends lost 5 bases and 0 bases, in that order; junction bases with no gene match: 5. In DNA, the CDR3 is TGTGCCAGTAGTCAGAGGACAGGAAGCACAGATACGCAGTATTTT. Protein: CASSQRTGSTDTQYF.

As concerns this clone: The junction and the germline gene differ at one end; a read error may be behind it. The chain employs TRBV7-3 and TRBJ1-1; maybe TRBD1 (5 bases). This CDR3 is 13 amino acids long. CDR1 is SGHTA, CDR2 FQGTGA, per germline. The DNA of the CDR3 is TGTGCCAGCAGCTTAACAAAAGATTCCGGGACTACCTTT. As protein: CASSLTKDSGTTF.

This clone is medium-sized (0.01 to 0.1%). The V gene is TRBV19, the J gene TRBJ1-2, with TRBD1 matching over 8 bases. The germline gives CDR1 LNHDA, CDR2 SQIVND (reference sequence). The CDR3 runs to 15 residues. Unmatched junction bases numbered 5, after V lost 1 base and J lost 4 bases. DNA of the CDR3: TGTGCCAGTAGTATAGCTGGGACAGGAGGCTATGGCTACACCTTC. It yields the protein CASSIAGTGGYGYTF.